The clone carrying this T cell receptor beta chain was detected only a few times. This specimen comes from a study of control samples from healthy donors and cancer patients. Method: immunoSEQ multiplex PCR; TCRdb's copy keeps in-frame clones and lacks some. The table includes 60,000 to 75,000 clones, about nine tenths detected once. V lost 3 bases to trimming and J lost 0 bases; unmatched junction nucleotides: 6. This CDR3 comprises 16 residues. The germline gives CDR1 MNHNS, CDR2 SASEGT. V usage is TRBV6-1 and J usage is TRBJ2-3; 7 bases map to TRBD2. The sample comprised PBMCs. The clonotype was recovered from a man aged 55 to 69 with colorectal cancer. The CDR3 protein is CASSEPLAVSTDTQYF. For the CDR3, the DNA is TGTGCCAGCAGTGAGCCGCTAGCGGTAAGCACAGATACGCAGTATTTT.